Listed here are 19 T cell receptor beta chains from one sample, sequenced in a study of shared clonotypes between healthy human individuals. Assay used: immunoSEQ multiplex PCR; TCRdb lists only in-frame clones, some missing. The sample lists fewer than 200,000 clones; 66% were seen once. Sequences were obtained from memory CD4+ T cells sorted from blood. Subset defined: CD45RA-negative fraction. These receptors all come from a man in his thirties or forties in good health.

This chain uses TRBV6-5 with TRBJ1-2; D unresolved. Per germline, CDR1 MNHEY and CDR2 SVGAGI. The CDR3 contains 14 residues. V was trimmed by 6 bases and J by 8 bases, leaving 19 bases between them. CDR3 bases: TGTGCCAGCAGACCCCGCCGGGAGGCCCTCGGCTACACCTTC. Translation: CASRPRREALGYTF.

The J gene is TRBJ2-7, the V gene TRBV9; unclear D gene. The V gene lost 4 bases and the J gene lost 0 bases, with 11 bases spanning the gap. This CDR3 comprises 14 residues. CDR1 is SGDLS, CDR2 YYNGEE, per germline. CDR3 nucleotide sequence: TGTGCCAGCAGCCCGAACCCGCTCTCCTACGAGCAGTACTTC. It translates to CASSPNPLSYEQYF.

This clone was detected a few times. The chain employs TRBV5-1 and TRBJ1-4; no reliable D call. The germline gives CDR1 SGHRS, CDR2 YFSETQ. CDR3 size: 14 residues. Between the trimmed V and J ends, which lost 0 bases and 8 bases, there was a span of 11 bases. The CDR3 sequence: CASSLAFRREKLFF. The CDR3 DNA sequence: TGCGCCAGCAGCTTGGCCTTTCGTAGGGAAAAACTGTTTTTT.

This chain connects TRBV30 to TRBJ1-2; no firm D call. Trimming pared 2 bases from V and 5 bases from J, leaving 12 bases between. Germline loops: CDR1 GTSNPN, CDR2 SVGIG (reference sequence). The CDR3 is made up of 13 amino acids. CDR3 nucleotides: TGTGCCTGGAGTTCTGGGGTAGGGTATGGCTACACCTTC. Protein product: CAWSSGVGYGYTF.

This clone was seen more than once but under ten times. A junction end diverges from the germline sequence, so it may reflect a read error. The chain links TRBV7-7 to TRBJ2-6; D remains unclear. Germline V CDR1 and CDR2: SSHAT, FNYEAQ (reference sequence). The CDR3 extends over 13 amino acids. The CDR3 nucleotides are TGTGCTAGCAGCTTTTCTGGGGCCAACGTCCTGACTTTC. It yields the protein CASSFSGANVLTF.

The chain is built from TRBV11-1 and TRBJ1-5; D call uncertain. Between the trimmed V and J ends, which lost 6 bases and 5 bases, there was a span of 11 bases. Per the germline V gene, CDR1 is SGHAT and CDR2 is FQDESV (reference sequence). There are 13 residues in the CDR3. The CDR3 DNA is TGTGCCAGCAGTCCCGATAGGGATCAGCCCCAGCATTTT. Amino acid sequence: CASSPDRDQPQHF. Drawing the rest from reference TRBV11-1 and TRBJ1-5, the complete variable domain is EAEVAQSPRYKITEKSQAVAFWCDPISGHATLYWYRQILGQGPELLVQFQDESVVDDSQLPKDRFSAERLKGVDSTLKIQPAELGDSAMYLCASSPDRDQPQHFGDGTRLSIL.

The rearrangement joins TRBV6-5 to TRBJ2-1; a weak D match, TRBD2 (6 bases). CDR1 MNHEY and CDR2 SVGAGI come from the germline V gene. V was clipped by 6 bases and J by 8 bases, with 14 bases between them. This CDR3 has 13 amino acids. The CDR3 region is CASRRLGPHEQFF. Here the CDR3 DNA reads TGTGCCAGCAGACGACTAGGGCCTCATGAGCAGTTCTTC.

This clone appeared a few times. The chain combines TRBV5-1 with TRBJ2-5; either TRBD1 or TRBD2 may supply D (5 bases each). This CDR3 spans 15 amino acids. CDR1 is SGHRS, CDR2 YFSETQ, per germline. Trimming took off 4 bases at V and 2 bases at J, with 15 bases between the two ends. CDR3 in DNA: TGCGCCAGCAGCCGGGACGTTCGCTCACAAGAGACCCAGTACTTC. Amino acid sequence: CASSRDVRSQETQYF.

The V gene is TRBV5-5, the J gene TRBJ2-7, with D unclear. This CDR3 contains 11 residues. Germline lookup yields CDR1 SGHKS and CDR2 YYEKEE (reference sequence). Trimming took 4 bases from V and 3 from J, leaving 5 bases between them. The CDR3 sequence is CASSANYEQYF. The DNA of the CDR3 is TGTGCCAGCAGCGCGAACTACGAGCAGTACTTC.

CDR3 coding DNA: TGTGCCAGCAGCCAAACGGGTTCTTCTGGAAACACCATATATTTT. Translating it yields CASSQTGSSGNTIYF. The J gene is TRBJ1-3, the V gene TRBV4-2; D is unclear. Germline V gene lookup returns CDR1 LGHNA and CDR2 YNFKEQ. V was cut by 2 bases and J by 1 base, with 9 bases left in between. This CDR3 has 15 residues.

The chain combines TRBV7-9 with TRBJ1-2; D not resolved. The germline gives CDR1 SEHNR, CDR2 FQNEAQ (reference sequence). The V end lost 1 base, the J end lost 5 bases, and 5 bases lay between the germline ends. This CDR3 is 12 amino acids long. The CDR3 sequence is CASSLGGYGYTF. In nucleotides, the CDR3 is TGTGCCAGCAGCTTAGGAGGTTATGGCTACACCTTC.

The CDR3 loop reads CASSLQLPNTGELFF. CDR3 nucleotides: TGTGCCAGCAGTCTACAGCTTCCGAACACCGGGGAGCTGTTTTTT. The J gene is TRBJ2-2, the V gene TRBV28, with D unresolved. CDR1 and CDR2 (germline): MDHEN, SYDVKM. CDR3 size: 15 residues. Trimming cost V 5 bases and J 0 bases, with 10 bases left between them.

The V gene is TRBV7-2, the J gene TRBJ2-5; D gene uncertain. Germline V gives CDR1 SGHTA, CDR2 FQGNSA. V lost 6 bases to trimming and J lost 5 bases, with 7 bases between them. The length of the CDR3 is 11 residues. CDR3 residues: CASRAGETQYF. CDR3 DNA: TGTGCCAGCAGGGCCGGGGAGACCCAGTACTTC.

The DNA of the CDR3 is TGTGCCAGCTCCGAAGGGACTAGCGGGTATTACGAGCAGTACTTC. Translated: CASSEGTSGYYEQYF. This sequence joins TRBV7-2 and TRBJ2-7, with 12 positions matching TRBD2. The germline CDR1 and CDR2 sequences are SGHTA and FQGNSA. Trimming cost V 8 bases and J 4 bases; bases outside gene matches: 9. CDR3 length equals 15 residues.

Only a few counts were recorded for this clone. The rearrangement joins TRBV6-5 to TRBJ2-1; D gene ambiguous. The V and J ends lost 6 bases and 10 bases respectively, with 10 bases between them. The CDR3 sequence is 11 residues long. In germline, CDR1 is MNHEY, CDR2 SVGAGI. In nucleotides, the CDR3 is TGTGCCAGCAGCCAAGGCGGAGAGCAGTTCTTC. As protein: CASSQGGEQFF.

The genes are TRBV7-2 and TRBJ2-7, with D possibly matching TRBD2 (5 bases). With 2 bases removed from V and 6 bases from J, the gap between germline ends came to 14 bases. From germline, CDR1 is SGHTA and CDR2 FQGNSA. The CDR3 covers 14 residues. CDR3 in amino acids: CASSLIREVGEQYF. The CDR3 coding sequence is TGTGCCAGCAGCTTAATTCGGGAAGTGGGCGAGCAGTACTTC.

This clone was seen repeatedly, ten times or more. The genes are TRBV6-1 and TRBJ2-7, with a tentative D call TRBD2 (6 bases). Germline CDR1 and CDR2: MNHNS and SASEGT. V shed 10 bases and J shed 2 bases, with 21 bases lying between them. CDR3 length: 15 residues. The CDR3 reads CATSPRGGWTYEQYF. DNA of the CDR3: TGTGCCACCTCGCCACGTGGGGGGTGGACCTACGAGCAGTACTTC.

In regard to this clone: A read error may be the cause here, since a much bigger clone is one base away. The V call is TRBV6-6, the J call TRBJ2-5; TRBD1 matches 10 bases. Germline CDR1 and CDR2: MNHNY and SVGAGI (reference sequence). This CDR3 spans 15 amino acids. V lost 2 bases to trimming and J lost 3 bases; unmatched junction nucleotides: 3. The CDR3 nucleotides read TGTGCCAGCAGTTACCTCGGGACAGGGGAAGAGACCCAGTACTTC. Protein: CASSYLGTGEETQYF.

This sequence joins TRBV18 and TRBJ1-3; D is unresolved. The V gene's germline CDR1 is KGHSH and CDR2 LQKENI. Deletions cut 5 bases from V and 0 bases from J, with 8 bases between. CDR3 length equals 14 residues. As DNA, the CDR3 is TGTGCCAGCTCAGACGGAAACTCTGGAAACACCATATATTTT. Amino acid sequence: CASSDGNSGNTIYF.